This T cell receptor beta chain was found in a study of beta chain features in type 1 diabetes. Germline CDR1 is SGDLS and CDR2 is YYNGEE. CDR3 length: 15 residues. V dropped 2 bases and J dropped 2 bases, with 13 bases sitting between them. In regard to this clone: Antigen unknown.

Cell sorting via CD45RO/CCR7/CD25/CD127/CD95/CD27 was performed to obtain CD4+ naive, central memory, regulatory and stem cell-like memory cells. Over 95% purity was reached by all sorted populations. The authors reverse transcribed all of the isolated RNA, so sequencing captured expressed TCRB transcripts. The repertoire was sequenced with immunoSEQ multiplex PCR; TCRdb's copy has only in-frame clones and lacks some. The data contain about 360,000 clones, roughly 12% of them singletons. Findings and caveats of the study: Insertions at VDJ junctions were less frequent in type 1 diabetes patients. These patients also deleted more nucleotides at the same junctions.

The TCR sequence derives from a man aged 18 to 29 in good health. This chain joins TRBV9 and TRBJ2-5; maybe TRBD1 (5 bases). Sequenced sample: naive CD4+ T cells from blood. Here the CDR3 DNA reads TGTGCCAGCAGCGTTCGGCTGGGGCGACAAGAGACCCAGTACTTC. This encodes CASSVRLGRQETQYF.